This is a list of T cell receptor beta chains from one sample in a study of blood T cell repertoires in COVID-19. Only in-frame clones appear in the TCRdb table, and some are missing; sequencing was by immunoSEQ multiplex PCR. The repertoire holds under 140,000 clones, with about 80% as singletons. Sequenced sample: peripheral blood. The receptors originated from a woman aged 80 or over with acute or convalescent COVID-19. Both conserved end residues are part of each CDR3. The order of the fields is clone size, V gene, J gene, D gene, CDR3 DNA, CDR3 protein. The D gene is left open where the match is weak. Size is omitted from some rows. Given values are once, few, many or a class for expanded clones.

-	TRBV28	TRBJ1-2	TRBD1	TGTGCCAGCAGAGTGGGGACAGGGGAATCCTATGGCTACACCTTC	CASRVGTGESYGYTF
-	TRBV18	TRBJ2-7	TRBD1	TGTGCCAGCTCCCAAGGACAGGGCTACGAGCAGTACTTC	CASSQGQGYEQYF
-	TRBV27	TRBJ1-1	TRBD1	TGTGCCAGCCGACGGGACAGCCGCGGGTTTGGCACTGAAGCTTTCTTT	CASRRDSRGFGTEAFF
-	TRBV5-1	TRBJ1-4	-	TGCGCCAGCAGCCAGGAGGGGGGGAGTGAAAAACTGTTTTTT	CASSQEGGSEKLFF
-	TRBV4-1	TRBJ2-5	TRBD1	TGCGCCAGCAGCCGAGGGACAGCTACACAAGAGACCCAGTACTTC	CASSRGTATQETQYF
-	TRBV9	TRBJ1-6	-	TGTGCCAGCAGCGACCAGGGTTCCTATAATTCACCCCTCCACTTT	CASSDQGSYNSPLHF
-	TRBV30	TRBJ2-7	-	TGTGCCTGGACCACCCAGTACGAGCAGTACTTC	CAWTTQYEQYF
-	TRBV29-1	TRBJ2-3	TRBD1	TGCAGCGTTAACCGGGACAGGCTCACAGATACGCAGTATTTT	CSVNRDRLTDTQYF
-	TRBV2	TRBJ1-6	-	TGTGCCAGCAGCCCACTTGCTTCACCCCTCCACTTT	CASSPLASPLHF
-	TRBV5-1	TRBJ2-3	TRBD1	TGCGCCAGCAGCTTAGGTACGGGGACAGGGCCCTCGGATACGCAGTATTTT	CASSLGTGTGPSDTQYF
-	TRBV5-1	TRBJ2-5	TRBD2	TGCGCCAGCAGCTTGGATGGGACTAGCGGGCAAGAGACCCAGTACTTC	CASSLDGTSGQETQYF
-	TRBV5-4	TRBJ2-1	-	TGTGCCAGCAGCTTGTTTGGGAGAGGGGGGGGTAATGAGCAGTTCTTC	CASSLFGRGGGNEQFF
-	TRBV27	TRBJ1-2	-	TGTGCCAGCAGTTTGGGAGGGGGATACTATGGCTACACCTTC	CASSLGGGYYGYTF
-	TRBV5-1	TRBJ1-2	-	TGCGCCAGCAGCCCAGGGGTAGACTATGGCTACACCTTC	CASSPGVDYGYTF
-	TRBV11-2	TRBJ2-7	TRBD1	TGTGCCAGCAGCTCCGGACAGGGCGGGTCCTACGAGCAGTACTTC	CASSSGQGGSYEQYF
once	TRBV5-1	TRBJ2-1	-	TGCGCCAGCAGCGGAAGGACGTCAGGGTATGAGCAGTTCTTC	CASSGRTSGYEQFF
-	TRBV28	TRBJ2-7	TRBD2	TGTGCCAGCAGTTTATGGGGCGGGAGTGGGTACGAGCAGTACTTC	CASSLWGGSGYEQYF
-	TRBV7-9	TRBJ2-1	TRBD1	TGTGCCAGCAGCTTACAGGGGGTAAATGAGCAGTTCTTC	CASSLQGVNEQFF
-	TRBV18	TRBJ2-1	-	TGTGCCAGCTCATCGGGATCCGAGTCCCTTTTAGGTGAGCAGTTCTTC	CASSSGSESLLGEQFF
-	TRBV30	TRBJ2-2	TRBD1	TGTGCCTGGAGTCGGGACAGGGGTATGGTCGAAAACACCGGGGAGCTGTTTTTT	CAWSRDRGMVENTGELFF
-	TRBV3-1/TRBV3-2	TRBJ2-6	-	TGTGCCAGCCGTCCCTCTGGGGCCAACGTCCTGACTTTC	CASRPSGANVLTF
few	TRBV6-6	TRBJ1-4	-	TGTGCCAGCAGTTACGGGATAAGTCAGGGAGAAAAACTGTTTTTT	CASSYGISQGEKLFF
once	TRBV11-2	TRBJ2-1	-	TGTGCCAGCAGCTTCGCCTTACAGGGAGATGAGCAGTTCTTC	CASSFALQGDEQFF
-	TRBV7-9	TRBJ2-7	-	TGTGCCAGCAGCTTGGAGACTAGAAACTACGAGCAGTACTTC	CASSLETRNYEQYF